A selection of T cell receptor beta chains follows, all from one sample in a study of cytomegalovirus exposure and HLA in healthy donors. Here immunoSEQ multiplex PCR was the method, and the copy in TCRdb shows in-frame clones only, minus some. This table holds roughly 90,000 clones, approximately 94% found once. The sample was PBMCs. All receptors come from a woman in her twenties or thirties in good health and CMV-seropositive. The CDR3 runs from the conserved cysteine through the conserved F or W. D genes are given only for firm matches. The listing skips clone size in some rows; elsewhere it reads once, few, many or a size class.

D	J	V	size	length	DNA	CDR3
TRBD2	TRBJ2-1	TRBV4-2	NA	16	TGTGCCAGCAGCCAAGTTAGCGGGAGTTCCTACAATGAGCAGTTCTTC	CASSQVSGSSYNEQFF
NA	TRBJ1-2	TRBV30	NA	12	TGTGCCTGGAATCGCAGGGATCATGGCTACACCTTC	CAWNRRDHGYTF
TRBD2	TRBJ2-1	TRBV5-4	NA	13	TGTGCCAGCAGCTTGGTGGAGGGAGGGGAGCAGTTCTTC	CASSLVEGGEQFF
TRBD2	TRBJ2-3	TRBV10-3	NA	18	TGTGCCACCGCTTCAACCTTACCCGGACTAGCGGGAGAAGGCACGCAGTATTTT	CATASTLPGLAGEGTQYF
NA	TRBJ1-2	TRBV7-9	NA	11	TGTGCCAGCAGCTTTAGTTCTGGCTACACCTTC	CASSFSSGYTF
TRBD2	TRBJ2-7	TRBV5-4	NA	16	TGTGCCAGCAGCTTGGTGCTAGCGGGATTTTCCTACGAGCAGTACTTC	CASSLVLAGFSYEQYF
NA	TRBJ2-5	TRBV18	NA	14	TGTGCCAGCTCACCAAGCCTAGGGGTGGAGACCCAGTACTTC	CASSPSLGVETQYF
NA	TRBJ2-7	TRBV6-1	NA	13	TGTGCCACCTTGGGGGAGGGGGCCTACGAGCAGTACTTC	CATLGEGAYEQYF
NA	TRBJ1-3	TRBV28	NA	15	TGTGCCAGCAGTTCGTATACACCCTCTGGAAACACCATATATTTT	CASSSYTPSGNTIYF
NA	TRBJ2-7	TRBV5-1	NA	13	TGCGCCAGCAGCTTGGTTGTGGGGGGCGAGCAGTACTTC	CASSLVVGGEQYF
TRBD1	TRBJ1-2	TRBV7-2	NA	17	TGTGCCAGCAGCTTAACTACAGGGGTGCTGGGACGTACAGGCTACACCTTC	CASSLTTGVLGRTGYTF
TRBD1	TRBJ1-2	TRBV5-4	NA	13	TGTGCCAGCTGGATAGGGGACAGGGGGCTTTGGACCTTC	CASWIGDRGLWTF
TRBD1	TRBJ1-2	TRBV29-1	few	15	TGCAGCGTTGAGAGGTCGGGACAGGGGAAATCTGGCTACACCTTC	CSVERSGQGKSGYTF
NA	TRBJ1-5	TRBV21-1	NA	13	TGTGCCAGCAGCAAAGGTCCGGGTCAGCCCCAGCATTTT	CASSKGPGQPQHF
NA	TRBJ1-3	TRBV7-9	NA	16	TGTGCCAGCAGCCTCCGGGTGGGAGGTCCTGGAAACACCATATATTTT	CASSLRVGGPGNTIYF
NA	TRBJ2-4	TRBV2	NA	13	TGTGCCAGCAGGAGGGGACTTGTGAACATTCAGTACTTC	CASRRGLVNIQYF
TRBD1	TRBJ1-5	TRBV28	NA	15	TGTGCCAGCAGTTTACGGACAGGGCTAAATCAGCCCCAGCATTTT	CASSLRTGLNQPQHF
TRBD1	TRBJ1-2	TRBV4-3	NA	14	TGCGCCAGCAGCCATGAAAGGGGGCACTATGGCTACACCTTC	CASSHERGHYGYTF
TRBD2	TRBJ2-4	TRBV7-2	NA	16	TGTGCCAGCAGCTTAGTTGCTAGCGGGAGCGAAAACATTCAGTACTTC	CASSLVASGSENIQYF
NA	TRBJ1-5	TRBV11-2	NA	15	TGTGCCAGCAGCTTAGATACAGGGAGAAGTCAGCCCCAGCATTTT	CASSLDTGRSQPQHF
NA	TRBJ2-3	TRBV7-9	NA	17	TGTGCCAGCAGCCGCCTAAAAGCGGCCACTAGCACAGATACGCAGTATTTT	CASSRLKAATSTDTQYF
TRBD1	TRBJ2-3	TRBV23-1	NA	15	TGCGCCAGCTGCTCAGGACAGGCGAGCACAGATACGCAGTATTTT	CASCSGQASTDTQYF
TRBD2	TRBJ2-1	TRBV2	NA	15	TGTGCCAGCAGTGAAGAGGCGGGAGGGCCCTTTGAGCAGTTCTTC	CASSEEAGGPFEQFF
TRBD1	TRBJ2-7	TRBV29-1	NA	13	TGCAGCGTTGGGGGACAGGGATTCAACGAGCAGTACTTC	CSVGGQGFNEQYF
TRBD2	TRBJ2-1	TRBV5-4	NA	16	TGTGCCAGCAGCTTGGTAGCGGGAGGTCCCTACAATGAGCAGTTCTTC	CASSLVAGGPYNEQFF
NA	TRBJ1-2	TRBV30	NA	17	TGTGCCTGGAGTGTTTCTCGAGTACCGGGAGCCGCGGAGGGCTACACCTTC	CAWSVSRVPGAAEGYTF
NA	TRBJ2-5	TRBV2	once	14	TGTGCCAGCAGTAGATCTAGCGCCCAAGAGACCCAGTACTTC	CASSRSSAQETQYF
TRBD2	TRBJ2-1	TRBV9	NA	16	TGTGCCAGCAGGGCCGGACTAGCGGGAGGCCCGGGTGAGCAGTTCTTC	CASRAGLAGGPGEQFF
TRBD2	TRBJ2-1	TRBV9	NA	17	TGTGCCAGCAGTACCGGACTAGCGGGAGAGGGGTACAATGAGCAGTTCTTC	CASSTGLAGEGYNEQFF
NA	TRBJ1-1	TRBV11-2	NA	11	TGTGCCAGCAGTCTACGGTTAGAAGCTTTCTTT	CASSLRLEAFF
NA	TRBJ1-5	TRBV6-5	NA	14	TGTGCCAGCAGTGCGCGCGGGGCTAGGCAGCCCCAGCATTTT	CASSARGARQPQHF
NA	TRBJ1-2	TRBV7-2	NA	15	TGTGCCAGCAGCTTAGCTGGCAGGGGCGATTATGGCTACACCTTC	CASSLAGRGDYGYTF
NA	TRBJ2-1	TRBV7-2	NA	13	TGTGCCAGCAGCTTCTCTTCCTACAATGAGCAGTTCTTC	CASSFSSYNEQFF
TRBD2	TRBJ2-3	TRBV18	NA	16	TGTGCCAGCTCACCCGTAGCGGGGTCGGGGACAGATACGCAGTATTTT	CASSPVAGSGTDTQYF
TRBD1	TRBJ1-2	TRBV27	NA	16	TGTGCCAGCAGTTTGGGCCCGACAGGGACTTACTATGGCTACACCTTC	CASSLGPTGTYYGYTF
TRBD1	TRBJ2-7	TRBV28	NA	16	TGTGCCAGCAGTTCCCTCGACAGGGGGTACTCCTACGAGCAGTACTTC	CASSSLDRGYSYEQYF
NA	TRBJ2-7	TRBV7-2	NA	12	TGTGCCAGCAGCTCACTTTCCTACGAGCAGTACTTC	CASSSLSYEQYF
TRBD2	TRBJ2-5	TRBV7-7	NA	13	TGTGCCAGCAGCCTAGCGGGCGGGGAGACCCAGTACTTC	CASSLAGGETQYF
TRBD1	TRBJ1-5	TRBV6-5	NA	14	TGTGCCAGCAGCGTCAGGACAGGGGATCGTCCCCAGCATTTT	CASSVRTGDRPQHF
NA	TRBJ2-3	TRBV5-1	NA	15	TGCGCCAGCAGCTTAAGCGGAGTGCTTACAGATACGCAGTATTTT	CASSLSGVLTDTQYF
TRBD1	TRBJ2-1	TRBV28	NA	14	TGTGCCAGCAGTGCTCCCGGGACAGGGTTTGAGCAGTTCTTC	CASSAPGTGFEQFF
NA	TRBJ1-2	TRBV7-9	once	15	TGTGCCAGCAGCTTATTGGCAGGGGCGAACTATGGCTACACCTTC	CASSLLAGANYGYTF
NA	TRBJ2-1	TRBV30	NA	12	TGTGCCTGGAGTGCGGGAGTAAATGAGCAGTTCTTC	CAWSAGVNEQFF
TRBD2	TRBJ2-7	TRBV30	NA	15	TGTGCCTGGAGTGCGGTTAGCGGGAGGGCAAAAGAGCAGTACTTC	CAWSAVSGRAKEQYF
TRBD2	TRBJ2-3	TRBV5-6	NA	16	TGTGCCAGCAGCTTGGGACTAGCGGGACTCACAGATACGCAGTATTTT	CASSLGLAGLTDTQYF
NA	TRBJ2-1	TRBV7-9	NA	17	TGTGCCAGCAGCTTAGGATACAGGGAAGTTAAAAACAATGAGCAGTTCTTC	CASSLGYREVKNNEQFF
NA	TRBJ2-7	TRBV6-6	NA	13	TGTGCCAGCAACCCTCAGGGGTCCTACGAGCAGTACTTC	CASNPQGSYEQYF